Below are 14 T cell receptor beta chains sequenced from a single sample in a study of Ad26.COV2.S vaccination and SARS-CoV-2 variants (dated by TCRdb to the early 2020s). This sample's treatment or condition label indicates: 15 to 20 received Ad26.COV2.S at low or high dose, single or two shots; about five received placebo; per-sample allocation not given. For vaccine and placebo recipients, the sequenced repertoires came from samples collected on day 63 after the first injection. Libraries came from the immunoSEQ multiplex PCR assay. TCRdb obtained this table from immuneACCESS and retained in-frame rearrangements with V and J assigned. These tables miss some clones; where compared with another copy, unresolved V genes account for less than half of the shortfall, and the remainder is unexplained. Recorded for this sample are fewer than 800,000 clones; around 89% of them occurred a single time. The ten top clones hold about 1.5% of the sample.

Sequencing used peripheral blood, obtained in a trial of Ad26.COV2.S vaccine versus placebo. The receptor set was obtained from a person aged 18-65 years who received the Ad26.COV2.S COVID-19 vaccine or a placebo.

V is TRBV7-2 and J is TRBJ1-1; TRBD1 is a possible D gene (6 bases). The germline V gene encodes CDR1 SGHTA and CDR2 FQGNSA. CDR3 size: 14 residues. Trimming removed 5 bases at V and 1 base at J, with 11 bases between. The CDR3 sequence: CASSLRDKNTEAFF. The CDR3 DNA is TGTGCCAGCAGCCTTCGGGACAAGAACACTGAAGCTTTCTTT.

This chain uses TRBV7-2 with TRBJ1-1; D is ambiguous. Germline CDR1 SGHTA, CDR2 FQGNSA. V was clipped by 5 bases and J by 1 base, with 8 bases between them. The CDR3 runs to 13 residues. In DNA form, the CDR3 reads TGTGCCAGCAGCGCCACAGAGAACACTGAAGCTTTCTTT. This translates into CASSATENTEAFF.

The rearrangement links TRBV7-2 to TRBJ2-5; 10 nucleotides line up with TRBD2. The CDR3 extends over 15 amino acids. The junction had 8 bases not matched to a gene; V was cut back by 5 bases and J by 5 bases. Germline CDR1 and CDR2: SGHTA and FQGNSA. CDR3 DNA: TGTGCCAGCAGCCAGTGGAGCGGGGGGGCGGAGACCCAGTACTTC. Encoded protein: CASSQWSGGAETQYF.

The chain is built from TRBV3-1 (or the pseudogene TRBV3-2) and TRBJ2-3; D not resolved. The CDR3 is made up of 17 amino acids. The V gene lost 4 bases and the J gene lost 2 bases, with 19 bases spanning the gap. The germline CDR1 and CDR2 sequences are LGHDT and YNNKEL (reference sequence). The CDR3 DNA follows: TGTGCCAGCAGCCCACCCCTTTCGGGCTATCTCACAGATACGCAGTATTTT. This codes for CASSPPLSGYLTDTQYF.

In its sample, this clone was seen once. This rearrangement joins TRBV11-1 to TRBJ2-3; TRBD2 matches 9 bases. Losses at the gene ends were 5 bases for V and 0 bases for J; bases not matched to a gene: 6. The CDR3 runs 16 residues. Germline V lookup: CDR1 SGHAT, CDR2 FQDESV (reference sequence). The CDR3 region is CASSQYSGGSTDTQYF. DNA of the CDR3: TGTGCCAGCAGCCAGTATAGCGGGGGAAGCACAGATACGCAGTATTTT.

This clone occurred once. The V gene is TRBV6-1, the J gene TRBJ2-5, with 7 bases fitting TRBD1. With 2 bases clipped from V and 2 bases from J, the junction kept 5 bases outside the gene matches. CDR3 length: 15 residues. From germline, CDR1 is MNHNS and CDR2 SASEGT. The CDR3 protein is CASSESRDRQETQYF. The CDR3 nucleotides are TGTGCCAGCAGTGAAAGCAGGGACAGACAAGAGACCCAGTACTTC.

This clone is a singleton in its sample. CDR3 in amino acids: CASIPSAGNQPQHF. The CDR3 nucleotides are TGTGCCAGCATACCTAGTGCGGGCAATCAGCCCCAGCATTTT. The chain carries TRBV5-8 and TRBJ1-5; D unresolved. Trimming stripped 6 bases from V and 2 bases from J, with 12 bases between. The CDR3 is 14 residues long. Germline CDR1 SGHTS, CDR2 YDEGEE.

The chain joins TRBV25-1 to TRBJ2-5; 7 bases align to TRBD1. The V segment lost 3 bases and the J segment 1 base; nucleotides outside the gene matches: 2. The CDR3 has 14 residues. Germline assignment: CDR1 MGHDK and CDR2 SYGVNS. CDR3 loop: CASSDRTGQETQYF. DNA of the CDR3: TGTGCCAGCAGTGACCGGACAGGCCAAGAGACCCAGTACTTC.

The rearrangement links TRBV10-3 to TRBJ2-5, with D maybe TRBD1 (6 bases). This CDR3 spans 15 amino acids. Germline-derived CDR1 and CDR2 are ENHRY and SYGVKD. Trimming took 10 bases from V and 4 from J, leaving 22 bases between them. The CDR3 here is CARTIQGIGAETQYF. CDR3 bases: TGTGCCAGGACGATACAGGGAATCGGAGCAGAGACCCAGTACTTC.

As regards this clone: The same CDR3 can be traced to other DNA sequences in this sample. The chain joins TRBV7-9 to TRBJ1-1; a weak D match, TRBD1 (5 bases). V lost 1 base, J lost 4 bases, and 7 bases lay in between. Germline V gene lookup returns CDR1 SEHNR and CDR2 FQNEAQ (reference sequence). This CDR3 is built from 13 residues. The CDR3 here is CASSLVGVTEAFF. The CDR3 DNA sequence: TGTGCCAGCAGCTTAGTGGGGGTCACTGAAGCTTTCTTT.

The gene calls are TRBV19 and TRBJ1-4; 7 positions agree with TRBD1. The CDR3 sequence is 15 residues long. Germline assignment: CDR1 LNHDA and CDR2 SQIVND (reference sequence). V lost 6 bases and J lost 7; bases outside the gene matches: 11. CDR3 nucleotides: TGTGCCAGTAGCCAACGGACAGGCGCGGGTGAAAAACTGTTTTTT. It is translated as CASSQRTGAGEKLFF.

The chain joins TRBV5-1 to TRBJ2-1, with TRBD2 matching over 7 bases. The CDR3 contains 15 residues. Per the germline V gene, CDR1 is SGHRS and CDR2 is YFSETQ. With 0 bases clipped from V and 2 bases from J, the junction kept 2 bases outside the gene matches. The CDR3 region is CASSLASGAYNEQFF. CDR3 nucleotides: TGCGCCAGCAGCTTGGCGAGCGGGGCCTACAATGAGCAGTTCTTC.

V usage is TRBV7-2 and J usage is TRBJ2-7, with D perhaps assigned TRBD1 or TRBD2 (5 bases each). The V gene's germline CDR1 is SGHTA and CDR2 FQGNSA. The CDR3 extends over 15 amino acids. Deletions cut 5 bases from V and 0 bases from J, with 14 bases between. The CDR3 region has the DNA TGTGCCAGCAGCCCATCGGGACGGAGCTCCTACGAGCAGTACTTC. Its protein is CASSPSGRSSYEQYF.

The rearrangement uses TRBV5-4 and TRBJ2-1, with D hard to call. The CDR3 is 15 residues long. Germline CDR1 is SGHNT and CDR2 is YYREEE (reference sequence). The germline V and J ends were trimmed by 4 bases and 0 bases, with 11 bases remaining between them. CDR3 coding DNA: TGTGCCAGCAGCCAATCCGTCAGCTCCTACAATGAGCAGTTCTTC. Translation gives CASSQSVSSYNEQFF.